These 14 T cell receptor beta chains originate from one sample sequenced in a study of cytomegalovirus exposure and HLA in healthy donors. PCR employed 60 Vbeta and 13 Jbeta primers. The method was immunoSEQ multiplex PCR; TCRdb's version includes in-frame clones alone and lacks a portion of them. The repertoire has some 87,000 clones, roughly 80% of them found once; the top ten carry roughly 2.5%. Sequences were obtained from PBMCs. The origin of the receptors is a young man in good health and CMV-seronegative.

The chain has TRBV5-1 and TRBJ1-2, with no clear D. The V and J ends lost 4 bases and 7 bases respectively, with 17 bases between them. Germline V lookup: CDR1 SGHRS, CDR2 YFSETQ. The CDR3 length is 14 residues. The chain's CDR3 is CASSEGVAKGGYTF. CDR3 DNA: TGCGCCAGCAGCGAAGGAGTCGCAAAAGGTGGCTACACCTTC. Full variable domain (remainder filled in from reference TRBV5-1 and TRBJ1-2): KAGVTQTPRYLIKTRGQQVTLSCSPISGHRSVSWYQQTPGQGLQFLFEYFSETQRNKGNFPGRFSGRQFSNSRSEMNVSTLELGDSALYLCASSEGVAKGGYTFGSGTRLTVV.

This chain uses TRBV18 with TRBJ2-5, with D perhaps TRBD1 (6 bases). CDR3 size: 15 residues. Trimming left V 0 bases short and J 2 bases short, with 10 bases between. Germline CDR1 is KGHSH and CDR2 is LQKENI. CDR3 sequence (DNA): TGTGCCAGCTCACCACCGGGACACGGACAAGAGACCCAGTACTTC. It translates to CASSPPGHGQETQYF.

The genes are TRBV19 and TRBJ1-5; no definite D call. The CDR3 length is 13 residues. In germline, CDR1 is LNHDA, CDR2 SQIVND (reference sequence). Trimming pared 2 bases from V and 7 bases from J, leaving 9 bases between. The CDR3 sequence: CASSIFERQPQHF. Here the CDR3 DNA reads TGTGCCAGTAGTATATTCGAGCGACAGCCCCAGCATTTT.

The chain couples TRBV6-1 to TRBJ2-7, with 8 bases identical to TRBD1. V lost 6 bases, J lost 3 bases, and 10 bases stayed unmatched. The CDR3 extends over 15 amino acids. Germline lookup yields CDR1 MNHNS and CDR2 SASEGT. The CDR3, as DNA: TGTGCCAGCAGGGATTACGGACAGGGAGGCTACGAGCAGTACTTC. Residues: CASRDYGQGGYEQYF.

This clone was picked up one time. The chain has TRBV5-1 and TRBJ2-5, with 9 bases identical to TRBD2. The CDR3 is 18 amino acids. Germline V gives CDR1 SGHRS, CDR2 YFSETQ. Trimming cost V 1 base and J 1 base; bases outside gene matches: 11. CDR3 in DNA: TGCGCCAGCAGCTTGTTTCAGCGGGGGGCTCGCCTCCAAGAGACCCAGTACTTC. Residues: CASSLFQRGARLQETQYF.

A few counts support this clone. The rearrangement uses TRBV25-1 and TRBJ1-1; TRBD1 matches 7 bases. Germline V lookup: CDR1 MGHDK, CDR2 SYGVNS. This CDR3 has 15 residues. V lost 3 bases to trimming and J lost 0 bases; unmatched junction nucleotides: 4. CDR3: CASSDPTGLNTEAFF. Here the CDR3 DNA reads TGTGCCAGCAGTGACCCGACAGGGTTGAACACTGAAGCTTTCTTT. Using reference TRBV25-1 and TRBJ1-1 for the parts outside the CDR3, the full variable domain is EADIYQTPRYLVIGTGKKITLECSQTMGHDKMYWYQQDPGMELHLIHYSYGVNSTEKGDLSSESTVSRIRTEHFPLTLESARPSHTSQYLCASSDPTGLNTEAFFGQGTRLTVV.

The chain combines TRBV28 with TRBJ1-2; 9 nucleotides match TRBD1. The CDR3 spans 14 residues. J gave up 8 bases and V 7 bases, and 11 bases lay outside the gene matches. The germline V gene encodes CDR1 MDHEN and CDR2 SYDVKM. CDR3 loop: CASIAGQGNRGYTF. CDR3 nucleotides: TGTGCCAGCATCGCCGGACAGGGGAATAGGGGCTACACCTTC.

Only one count was recorded for this clone. The chain uses TRBV7-7 and TRBJ1-1; no reliable D call. Trimming shortened V by 5 bases and J by 0 bases, and 7 bases separated the two germline ends. There are 13 residues in the CDR3. CDR1 is SSHAT, CDR2 FNYEAQ, per germline (reference sequence). The CDR3 nucleotides are TGTGCCAGCAGCCCAACATTGAACACTGAAGCTTTCTTT. Protein: CASSPTLNTEAFF.

This sequence joins TRBV5-1 and TRBJ2-1; 10 bases line up with TRBD2. The germline V gene has CDR1 SGHRS and CDR2 YFSETQ. The CDR3 has 14 residues. The junction had 5 bases not matched to a gene; V was cut back by 4 bases and J by 7 bases. CDR3 bases: TGCGCCAGCAGCCATGGACTAGCGGATAATGAGCAGTTCTTC. Translating it yields CASSHGLADNEQFF.

This clone was seen more than once but under ten times. The chain carries TRBV19 and TRBJ1-1; a possible D gene is TRBD1 (6 bases). The CDR3 extends over 16 amino acids. The V end was cut by 7 bases, the J end by 0 bases, with 18 bases between. Germline CDR1 reads LNHDA; CDR2 reads SQIVND (reference sequence). The chain's CDR3 is CASTLRGGRLNTEAFF. CDR3 coding DNA: TGTGCCAGTACGCTACGGGGGGGCAGGCTGAACACTGAAGCTTTCTTT.

This clone was seen more than once but under ten times. The rearrangement joins TRBV5-1 to TRBJ1-6, with D tentatively TRBD1 (5 bases). The CDR3 length is 15 residues. Trimming left V 3 bases short and J 9 bases short, with 16 bases between. Germline assignment: CDR1 SGHRS and CDR2 YFSETQ. The CDR3 region is CASSSLTGVVSPLHF. CDR3 in DNA: TGCGCCAGCAGCTCCCTAACAGGTGTCGTTTCACCCCTCCACTTT. Together with reference TRBV5-1 and TRBJ1-6, the CDR3 gives the full variable domain: KAGVTQTPRYLIKTRGQQVTLSCSPISGHRSVSWYQQTPGQGLQFLFEYFSETQRNKGNFPGRFSGRQFSNSRSEMNVSTLELGDSALYLCASSSLTGVVSPLHFGNGTRLTVT.

On this clone itself: Other nucleotide sequences in the sample specify the same CDR3. The J gene is TRBJ1-1, the V gene TRBV6-1; 8 bases agree with TRBD1. The CDR3 extends over 12 amino acids. Germline lookup yields CDR1 MNHNS and CDR2 SASEGT. V shed 6 bases, J shed 11 bases, and the junction held 8 bases outside the gene matches. The CDR3 bases are TGTGCCAGCAGAACCTCTACAGGGGGGGCTTTCTTT. Its translation is CASRTSTGGAFF.

The rearrangement links TRBV6-6 to TRBJ1-6; no definite D call. Per germline, CDR1 MNHNY and CDR2 SVGAGI (reference sequence). CDR3 length equals 14 residues. The V end lost 2 bases, the J end lost 6 bases, and 8 bases lay between the germline ends. The chain's CDR3 is CASSYEGTNSPLHF. CDR3 sequence (DNA): TGTGCCAGCAGTTACGAGGGAACTAATTCACCCCTCCACTTT.

This chain joins TRBV11-3 and TRBJ2-2; TRBD2 aligns across 8 bases. There are 19 residues in the CDR3. Per germline, CDR1 SGHNT and CDR2 YENEEA. J gave up 4 bases and V 4 bases, and 17 bases lay outside the gene matches. CDR3 loop: CASSSPFGRGDRGTGELFF. Written as DNA, the CDR3 is TGTGCCAGCAGCTCCCCGTTTGGGCGGGGGGATCGAGGCACCGGGGAGCTGTTTTTT. Full variable domain (rest looked up from reference TRBV11-3 and TRBJ2-2): EAGVVQSPRYKIIEKKQPVAFWCNPISGHNTLYWYLQNLGQGPELLIRYENEEAVDDSQLPKDRFSAERLKGVDSTLKIQPAELGDSAVYLCASSSPFGRGDRGTGELFFGEGSRLTVL.